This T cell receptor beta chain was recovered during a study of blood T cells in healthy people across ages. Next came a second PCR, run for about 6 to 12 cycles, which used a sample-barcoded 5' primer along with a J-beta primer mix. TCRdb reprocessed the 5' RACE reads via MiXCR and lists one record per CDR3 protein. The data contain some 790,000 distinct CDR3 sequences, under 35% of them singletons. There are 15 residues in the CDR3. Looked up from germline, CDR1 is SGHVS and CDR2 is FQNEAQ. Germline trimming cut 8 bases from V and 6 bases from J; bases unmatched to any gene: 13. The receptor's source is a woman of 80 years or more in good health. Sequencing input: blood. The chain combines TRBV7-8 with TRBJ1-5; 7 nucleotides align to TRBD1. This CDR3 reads CASGKTGDVGQPQHF. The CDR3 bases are TGTGCCAGCGGAAAAACAGGGGATGTTGGTCAGCCCCAGCATTTT.